A selection of T cell receptor beta chains follows, all from one sample in a study of TIL therapy for anti-PD-1-resistant metastatic lung cancer. The assay was immunoSEQ multiplex PCR, and TCRdb's table has in-frame clones only and misses some. The data hold about 49,000 clones, with roughly 78% observed a single time. This specimen was blood, taken at baseline. Receptors originate from a man between 70 and 80 years old with non-small cell lung cancer. Each CDR3 is given with its conserved first and last residue. The D gene is left open where the match is weak. Rows give clone size only sometimes, using once, few, many, or a class for an expanded clone.

j_call v_call d_call clone_size cdr3_nt cdr3_aa
TRBJ2-7 TRBV5-4 NA NA TGTGCCAGCAGCTCAGGAGGACCCGAGGGCACGTACGAGCAGTACTTC CASSSGGPEGTYEQYF
TRBJ2-2 TRBV6-1 NA NA TGTGCCAGCAGTGAAGTAGTCGGTTTAAACACCGGGGAGCTGTTTTTT CASSEVVGLNTGELFF
TRBJ2-1 TRBV2 TRBD2 once TGTGCCAGCAGAAACACCGGGCTAGCGGGAGGGTCCTACAATGAGCAGTTCTTC CASRNTGLAGGSYNEQFF
TRBJ1-1 TRBV30 NA NA TGTGCCTGGAGCGTAGGACGGATGAACACTGAAGCTTTCTTT CAWSVGRMNTEAFF
TRBJ2-7 TRBV27 TRBD2 few TGTGCCAGCAGTCACCAAGCGGGAGGCCTATACGAGCAGTACTTC CASSHQAGGLYEQYF
TRBJ2-1 TRBV27 NA NA TGTGCCAGCAGTTTAGTAGGATCTAATGAGCAGTTCTTC CASSLVGSNEQFF
TRBJ2-1 TRBV19 TRBD2 NA TGTGCCAGTAGTCAGGGACTAGCGGGAACCTACAATGAGCAGTTCTTC CASSQGLAGTYNEQFF
TRBJ2-2 TRBV5-4 TRBD2 NA TGTGCCAGCAGCTACGCGGGAGGGCCGAGCGGGGAGCTGTTTTTT CASSYAGGPSGELFF
TRBJ2-2 TRBV9 NA NA TGTGCCAGCAGTTGGGACATATCGAACACCGGGGAGCTGTTTTTT CASSWDISNTGELFF
TRBJ2-1 TRBV5-1 TRBD1 once TGCGCCAGCAGCCCCGGACGACAGGGCTCCTACAATGAGCAGTTCTTC CASSPGRQGSYNEQFF
TRBJ2-1 TRBV6-1 NA NA TGTGCCAGCAAGGTGCGGGACCTCCTTAACAATGAGCAGTTCTTC CASKVRDLLNNEQFF